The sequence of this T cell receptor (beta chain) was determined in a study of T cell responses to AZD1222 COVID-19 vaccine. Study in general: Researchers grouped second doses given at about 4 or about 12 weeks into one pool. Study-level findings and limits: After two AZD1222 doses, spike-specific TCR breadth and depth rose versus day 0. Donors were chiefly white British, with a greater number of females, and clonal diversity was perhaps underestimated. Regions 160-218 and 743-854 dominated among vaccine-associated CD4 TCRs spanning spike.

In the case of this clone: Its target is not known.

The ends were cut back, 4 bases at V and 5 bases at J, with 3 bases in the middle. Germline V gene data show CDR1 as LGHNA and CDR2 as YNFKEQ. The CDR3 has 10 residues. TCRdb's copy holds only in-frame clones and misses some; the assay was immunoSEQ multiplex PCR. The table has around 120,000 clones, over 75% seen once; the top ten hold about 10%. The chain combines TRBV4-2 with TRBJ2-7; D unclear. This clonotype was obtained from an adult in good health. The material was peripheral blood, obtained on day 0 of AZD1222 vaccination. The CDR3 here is CASSPNEQYF. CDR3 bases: TGTGCCAGCAGCCCGAACGAGCAGTACTTC.